This T cell receptor (beta chain) was observed in a study of molecular identifiers for immune sequencing clone quantification. This clonotype appeared many times. The antigen is not known. The CDR3 extends over 16 amino acids. TCRdb ran MiXCR on the PCR reads and lists one entry per CDR3 protein. There are roughly 24,000 distinct CDR3 sequences in the sample; roughly a sixth occur only once, and more than 0.75% lies in the top ten. Investigators produced naive CD8 libraries from roughly 18,000 to 920,000 sorted cells, drawing on 10%, 30% or 50% RNA. Study-wide results and limits: Spiked Jurkat TCR RNA from one cell was reportedly detectable among approximately 1 million naive cells.

Specimen: naive CD8+ T cells from blood, with Jurkat cell RNA spiked in. The subset: FACS-sorted CD8+CD4-CCR7+CD45RA+ naive T cells. The clonotype comes from a human donor in good health. Some libraries in this study had Jurkat cell RNA spiked in. The chain combines TRBV21-1 with TRBJ2-7; the D call TRBD1 from the table was never checked on the DNA. TRBV21-1 is deemed a pseudogene. The CDR3 protein is CASSAPLDRGCDEQYF. The DNA for the CDR3 is TGTGCCAGCAGCGCCCCTCTCGACAGGGGATGCGACGAGCAGTACTTC.